This is a list of T cell receptor beta chains from one sample in a study of shared clonotypes between healthy human individuals. Generated by immunoSEQ multiplex PCR, the TCRdb table keeps only in-frame clones and is missing some. There are approximately 740,000 clones in the sample; roughly 70% occur only once, and about 1.8% lies in the top ten. Source material: memory CD4+ T cells sorted from blood. Source of these receptors: a woman younger than 45 in good health. CDR3s include the opening cysteine and the closing phenylalanine or tryptophan. A D gene is named only where the DNA matches it firmly. The size of a clone is reported for some rows only, either as once, few or many, or as a class for expanded clones.

d_call	j_call	v_call	clone_size	cdr3_nt	cdr3_aa
-	TRBJ1-4	TRBV28	-	TGTGCCAGCAGTTCCAACCCGGGTGAAAAACTGTTTTTT	CASSSNPGEKLFF
TRBD1	TRBJ2-3	TRBV7-8	-	TGTGCCAGCAGCGGGGGACAGGGGGCTACGCAGTATTTT	CASSGGQGATQYF
TRBD1	TRBJ1-1	TRBV6-1	once	TGTGCCAGCAGTGGAAACCTATACAGGGGATGGGAGGACACTGAAGCTTTCTTT	CASSGNLYRGWEDTEAFF
-	TRBJ2-5	TRBV5-4	once	TGTGCCAGCAGCTTTCCCGGGAGTATGATAGAGACCCAGTACTTC	CASSFPGSMIETQYF
-	TRBJ2-7	TRBV5-1	-	TGCGCCAGCAGCTTGGACTGGGGGAGCCCCGACTCCTACGAGCAGTACTTC	CASSLDWGSPDSYEQYF
TRBD1	TRBJ1-2	TRBV28	-	TGTGCCAGCAGAAATACAGGGGACTATGGCTACACCTTC	CASRNTGDYGYTF
-	TRBJ2-7	TRBV30	-	TGTGCCTGGAGTGTCGGTAAGGGGGGGACCTACGAGCAGTACTTC	CAWSVGKGGTYEQYF
-	TRBJ2-7	TRBV19	-	TGTGCCAGTAGTATTGATGCTAGCGACTCCTACGAGCAGTACTTC	CASSIDASDSYEQYF
-	TRBJ2-7	TRBV5-5	-	TGTGCCAGCAGCTGGGACTGGCGCTACGAGCAGTACTTC	CASSWDWRYEQYF
-	TRBJ2-1	TRBV11-3	-	TGTGCCAGCAGCTTAGTCCCGGGAATCAACAATGAGCAGTTCTTC	CASSLVPGINNEQFF
TRBD2	TRBJ2-3	TRBV6-4	-	TGTGCCAGCAGTGAGGGGCTAGCGGGAGTTGATACGCAGTATTTT	CASSEGLAGVDTQYF
-	TRBJ2-3	TRBV29-1	few	TGCAGCGTTGAAGATCTTGCTCTCACAGATACGCAGTATTTT	CSVEDLALTDTQYF
-	TRBJ2-3	TRBV2	-	TGTGCCAGCAGTCGGGACGCTAGCACAGATACGCAGTATTTT	CASSRDASTDTQYF
TRBD1	TRBJ1-2	TRBV7-8	-	TGTGCCAGCAGCTCAACCGGGACAGCGGGAAGGGGAGGCTACACCTTC	CASSSTGTAGRGGYTF
-	TRBJ2-3	TRBV19	once	TGTGCCAGTAGTCGGGTGGGAGTAGCTGTGGATACGCAGTATTTT	CASSRVGVAVDTQYF
-	TRBJ1-2	TRBV2	-	TGTGCCAGCAACCAGGCGACGACGCGACCCGGCGGCTACACCTTC	CASNQATTRPGGYTF
TRBD1	TRBJ2-7	TRBV11-3	-	TGTGCCAGCAGCCCACGCAGGGACAGCTCCTACGAGCAGTACTTC	CASSPRRDSSYEQYF
TRBD2	TRBJ2-7	TRBV5-1	once	TGCGCCAGCAGCGCTACTAGCGGCCGTCCCTACGAGCAGTACTTC	CASSATSGRPYEQYF
-	TRBJ2-3	TRBV7-8	once	TGTGCCAGCAGCTTACAGGGGACCTACACAGATACGCAGTATTTT	CASSLQGTYTDTQYF
-	TRBJ1-1	TRBV18	-	TGTGCCAGCTCACCACGGGGGCCCACTGAAGCTTTCTTT	CASSPRGPTEAFF
TRBD1	TRBJ2-7	TRBV5-1	-	TGCGCCAGCAGCGACCGACAGGGGCGACCAAGAGAGCAGTACTTC	CASSDRQGRPREQYF
-	TRBJ1-2	TRBV28	-	TGTGCCAGCAGTAGGGGACTTTATGGCTACACCTTC	CASSRGLYGYTF
-	TRBJ2-2	TRBV2	-	TGTGCCAGCAGTGAACAGGATACCGGGGAGCTGTTTTTT	CASSEQDTGELFF
-	TRBJ1-1	TRBV14	-	TGTGCCAGCAGCCAAGAGGGGGGTAAAGCGAACACTGAAGCTTTCTTT	CASSQEGGKANTEAFF
-	TRBJ2-1	TRBV2	-	TGTGCCAGCAGTTCCGACAGCTACAATGAGCAGTTCTTC	CASSSDSYNEQFF